The 2 T cell receptor beta chains below come from one sample, sequenced in a study of cytomegalovirus exposure and HLA in healthy donors. Produced via immunoSEQ multiplex PCR; TCRdb's table is partial and in-frame only. The table records around 120,000 clones, around 88% of them present only once. The sequencing sample was made of PBMCs. All receptors derive from a man aged 18 to 30 in good health and CMV-seronegative.

The rearrangement uses TRBV15 and TRBJ2-3; D possibly corresponds to TRBD2 (5 bases). The CDR3 contains 16 residues. Germline V gene sequence: CDR1 LNHNV, CDR2 YYDKDF (reference sequence). V dropped 0 bases and J dropped 0 bases, with 10 bases sitting between them. The CDR3 nucleotides read TGTGCCACCAGCAGAGAAGGAGGCGGCAGCACAGATACGCAGTATTTT. Translation: CATSREGGGSTDTQYF.

The V call is TRBV5-1, the J call TRBJ1-1, with 7 bases matching TRBD1. Losses at the gene ends were 4 bases for V and 1 base for J; bases not matched to a gene: 4. This CDR3 region has 14 residues. The V gene's germline CDR1 is SGHRS and CDR2 YFSETQ. In nucleotides, the CDR3 is TGCGCCAGCAGCCCGGGGACAGCGAACACTGAAGCTTTCTTT. It specifies CASSPGTANTEAFF.